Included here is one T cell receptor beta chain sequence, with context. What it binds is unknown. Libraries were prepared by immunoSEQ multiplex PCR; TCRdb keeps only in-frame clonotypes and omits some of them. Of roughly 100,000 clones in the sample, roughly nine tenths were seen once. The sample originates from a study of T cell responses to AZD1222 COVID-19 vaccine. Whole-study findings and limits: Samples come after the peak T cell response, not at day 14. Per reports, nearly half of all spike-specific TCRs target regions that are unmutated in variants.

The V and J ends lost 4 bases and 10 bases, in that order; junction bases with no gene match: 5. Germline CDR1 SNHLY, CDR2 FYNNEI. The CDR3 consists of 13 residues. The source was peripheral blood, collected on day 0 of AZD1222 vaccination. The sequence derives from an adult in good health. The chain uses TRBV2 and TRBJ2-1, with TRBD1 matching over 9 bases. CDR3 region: CASSGQGGTEQFF. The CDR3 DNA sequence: TGTGCCAGCAGTGGACAGGGGGGGACCGAGCAGTTCTTC. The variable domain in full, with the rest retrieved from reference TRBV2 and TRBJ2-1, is EPEVTQTPSHQVTQMGQEVILRCVPISNHLYFYWYRQILGQKVEFLVSFYNNEISEKSEIFDDQFSVERPDGSNFTLKIRSTKLEDSAMYFCASSGQGGTEQFFGPGTRLTVL.